This T cell receptor (beta chain) was documented in a study of control samples from healthy donors and cancer patients. Sequencing used immunoSEQ multiplex PCR; TCRdb keeps in-frame clones, though not all of them. Among 390,000 or so clones listed, more than 80% were seen once. The CDR3 is made up of 15 amino acids. Trimming removed 0 bases from V and 4 bases from J; junction bases left unmatched: 4. Germline V gene data show CDR1 as SGHRS and CDR2 as YFSETQ. Sequences were obtained from PBMCs. The receptor comes from a man aged 35 to 55 with head and neck cancer. The chain recombines TRBV5-1 with TRBJ2-5; 9 bases fit TRBD2. CDR3 loop: CASSLGLAAGETQYF. The DNA for the CDR3 is TGCGCCAGCAGCTTGGGACTAGCGGCGGGAGAGACCCAGTACTTC.